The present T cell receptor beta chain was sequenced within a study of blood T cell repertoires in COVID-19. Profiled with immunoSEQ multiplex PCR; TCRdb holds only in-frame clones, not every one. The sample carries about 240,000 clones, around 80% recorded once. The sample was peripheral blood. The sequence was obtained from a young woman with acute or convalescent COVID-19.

The CDR3 loop is CASSSTSGSSGTGELFF. CDR3 DNA sequence: TGCGCCAGCAGCTCGACTAGCGGGAGCTCAGGGACCGGGGAGCTGTTTTTT. The V call is TRBV5-1, the J call TRBJ2-2; 12 nucleotides agree with TRBD2. Germline trimming cut 3 bases from V and 5 bases from J; bases unmatched to any gene: 8. Germline V lookup: CDR1 SGHRS, CDR2 YFSETQ. The CDR3 has 17 amino acids. Based on the CDR3 plus reference TRBV5-1 and TRBJ2-2, the full variable domain is KAGVTQTPRYLIKTRGQQVTLSCSPISGHRSVSWYQQTPGQGLQFLFEYFSETQRNKGNFPGRFSGRQFSNSRSEMNVSTLELGDSALYLCASSSTSGSSGTGELFFGEGSRLTVL.